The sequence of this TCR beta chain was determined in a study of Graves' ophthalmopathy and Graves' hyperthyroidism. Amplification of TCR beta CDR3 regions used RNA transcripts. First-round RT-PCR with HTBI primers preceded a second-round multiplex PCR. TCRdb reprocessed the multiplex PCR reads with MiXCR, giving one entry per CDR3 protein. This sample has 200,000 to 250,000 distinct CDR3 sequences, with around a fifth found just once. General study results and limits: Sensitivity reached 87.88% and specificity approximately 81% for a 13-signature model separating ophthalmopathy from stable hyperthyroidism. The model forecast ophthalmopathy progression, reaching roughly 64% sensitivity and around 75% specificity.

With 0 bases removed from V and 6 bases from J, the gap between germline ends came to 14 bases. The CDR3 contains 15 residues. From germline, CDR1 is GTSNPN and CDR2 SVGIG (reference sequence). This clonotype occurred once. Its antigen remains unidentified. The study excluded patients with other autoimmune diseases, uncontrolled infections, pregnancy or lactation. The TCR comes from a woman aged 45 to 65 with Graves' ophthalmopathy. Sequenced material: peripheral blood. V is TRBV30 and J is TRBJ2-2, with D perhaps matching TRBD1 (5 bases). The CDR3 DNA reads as TGTGCCTGGAGTGTACAGGTTCGGACCCCCGGGGAGCTGTTTTTT. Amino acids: CAWSVQVRTPGELFF.